Listed below are T cell receptor beta chains from one sample, sequenced in a study of T cell repertoires in cytomegalovirus infection. A single record per CDR3 protein comes from TCRdb applying MiXCR to the reads. The sample consists of 680,000 or so distinct CDR3 sequences, about a third of them appearing once. Sample: PBMCs. The receptors derive from a human donor in good health (CMV status not recorded). Some clones in this sample may be carry-over from other donors' samples. Both conserved end residues are part of each CDR3. Each record gives: J gene, V gene, CDR3 length, D gene, clone size, CDR3 protein, CDR3 DNA. A D gene is named only where the DNA matches it firmly. Where a row states a size, it is once, few, many or the class of an expanded clone; other rows omit it.

TRBJ1-4 TRBV13 12 TRBD1 - CASSLDRGKLFF TGTGCCAGCAGCTTAGACAGGGGGAAACTGTTTTTT
TRBJ2-2 TRBV5-1 17 TRBD2 - CASTTLAGGTNTGELFF TGCGCCAGCACGACATTAGCGGGAGGAACGAACACCGGGGAGCTGTTTTTT
TRBJ1-6 TRBV28 16 TRBD1 - CASSSTDRGIGSPLHF TGTGCCAGCAGTTCCACGGACAGGGGGATTGGATCACCCCTCCACTTT
TRBJ2-5 TRBV7-2 12 - many CARGAGGETQYF TGTGCCAGAGGGGCAGGGGGGGAGACCCAGTACTTC
TRBJ1-4 TRBV6-1 14 - - CASSPAGAREKLFF TGTGCCAGCAGTCCCGCGGGGGCGCGGGAAAAACTGTTTTTT
TRBJ2-3 TRBV7-2 15 - once CSSSLDSGVADTQYF TGTTCCAGCAGCTTAGATTCAGGGGTCGCAGATACGCAGTATTTT
TRBJ2-5 TRBV10-3 12 - few CAGGSNQETQYF TGTGCCGGGGGCTCCAATCAAGAGACCCAGTACTTC
TRBJ2-6 TRBV19 17 TRBD1 - CASSPRTGGYGANVLTF TGTGCCAGTAGTCCCCGGACAGGGGGCTATGGCGCCAACGTCCTGACTTTC
TRBJ2-7 TRBV7-6 14 - few CASSGGWGNYEQYF TGTGCCAGCAGCGGGGGGTGGGGCAACTACGAGCAGTACTTC
TRBJ1-4 TRBV6-6 18 - few CASSYATGPQEPNEKLFF TGTGCCAGCAGTTACGCGACAGGACCTCAAGAGCCTAATGAAAAACTGTTTTTT
TRBJ2-3 TRBV7-2 15 TRBD1 many CASSLEGQGGDTQYF TGTGCCAGCAGCTTAGAGGGACAGGGTGGAGATACGCAGTATTTT
TRBJ2-6 TRBV5-5 16 - - CASSPGDISGANVLTF TGTGCCAGCAGCCCCGGGGATATCTCTGGGGCCAACGTCCTGACTTTC
TRBJ2-3 TRBV4-1 16 - - CASSPQLGISGDTQYF TGCGCCAGCAGCCCTCAACTGGGGATTTCAGGTGATACGCAGTATTTT
TRBJ1-1 TRBV7-9 16 - - CASSLVGAGWNTEAFF TGTGCCAGCAGCTTAGTGGGGGCAGGATGGAACACTGAAGCTTTCTTT
TRBJ2-7 TRBV28 19 TRBD1 - CASSFTLRVGTETSYEQYF TGTGCCAGCAGTTTTACCTTGAGGGTTGGGACAGAGACCTCCTACGAGCAGTACTTC
TRBJ2-7 TRBV28 15 TRBD1 few CASSLRFGQGGEQYF TGTGCCAGCAGTTTACGTTTTGGACAGGGTGGCGAGCAGTACTTC